This TCR beta chain stems from a study of CD8+CD57+ T cells in acquired aplastic anemia. Genomic DNA, the template, was used for profiling of the TCR beta VDJ and CDR3. TCRdb re-analysed the reads in MiXCR, keeping a single row per CDR3 protein. The table lists some 240,000 distinct CDR3 sequences, roughly 33% of them singletons. Deletions cut 3 bases from V and 6 bases from J, with 10 bases between. Germline V CDR1 and CDR2: KGHSH, LQKENI. The CDR3 has 13 amino acids. The sequence was collected from a human donor in good health, serving as a control. Source material: sorted CD4+, CD8+, or CD8+CD57+ T cells (not recorded which) from PBMCs. The rearrangement joins TRBV18 to TRBJ2-3; D call uncertain. The CDR3, as DNA: TGTGCCAGCTCACCTTCCATTCTGGATACGCAGTATTTT. Protein product: CASSPSILDTQYF. Based on the CDR3 plus reference TRBV18 and TRBJ2-3, the full variable domain is NAGVMQNPRHLVRRRGQEARLRCSPMKGHSHVYWYRQLPEEGLKFMVYLQKENIIDESGMPKERFSAEFPKEGPSILRIQQVVRGDSAAYFCASSPSILDTQYFGPGTRLTVL.